This paragraph reports one T cell receptor beta chain. Trimming took 3 bases from V and 0 from J; bases not matched to a gene: 9. The CDR3 has 19 residues. Looked up from germline, CDR1 is SGHRS and CDR2 is YFSETQ. This sample was taken from a study of blood T cell repertoires in COVID-19. Study-level information: There were acute and convalescent COVID-19 samples, and they came from the United States, Italy and Spain. From T cells, B-cell-depleted T cells, or PBMCs came the material, which was cDNA or gDNA.

Here immunoSEQ multiplex PCR was the method, and the copy in TCRdb shows in-frame clones only, minus some. The repertoire holds approximately 300,000 clones, with under 90% as singletons. Ages ranged from about 18 to 90 years, with residence in 24 US areas. The rearrangement links TRBV5-1 to TRBJ2-2; TRBD1 aligns across 12 bases. The sequence was obtained from a man between 60 and 70 years old who had recovered from COVID-19. Sample: PBMCs or T cells enriched from blood (not recorded which). CDR3 sequence: CASSSVPGQGATNTGELFF. The CDR3 coding sequence is TGCGCCAGCAGCTCTGTCCCGGGACAGGGGGCAACGAACACCGGGGAGCTGTTTTTT.